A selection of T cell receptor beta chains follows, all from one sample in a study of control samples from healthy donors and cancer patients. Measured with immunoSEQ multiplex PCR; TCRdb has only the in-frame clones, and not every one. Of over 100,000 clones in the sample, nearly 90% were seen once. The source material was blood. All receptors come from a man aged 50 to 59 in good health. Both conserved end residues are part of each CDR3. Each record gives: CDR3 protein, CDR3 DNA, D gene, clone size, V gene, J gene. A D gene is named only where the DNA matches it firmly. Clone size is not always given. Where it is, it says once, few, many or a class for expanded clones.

CDR3 protein: CASSLQPGQGKNTIYF; CDR3 DNA: TGCGCCAGCAGCTTACAACCGGGACAGGGGAAAAACACCATATATTTT; D gene: TRBD1; clone size: .; V gene: TRBV5-1; J gene: TRBJ1-3
CDR3 protein: CASSPRRWTDTQYF; CDR3 DNA: TGTGCCAGCAGCCCCCGACGGTGGACAGATACGCAGTATTTT; D gene: .; clone size: .; V gene: TRBV9; J gene: TRBJ2-3
CDR3 protein: CASSSVGGETQYF; CDR3 DNA: TGTGCCAGCAGCTCCGTCGGAGGAGAGACCCAGTACTTC; D gene: .; clone size: .; V gene: TRBV7-8; J gene: TRBJ2-5
CDR3 protein: CASRLADGANVLTF; CDR3 DNA: TGTGCCAGCAGATTGGCCGATGGGGCCAACGTCCTGACTTTC; D gene: .; clone size: .; V gene: TRBV6-5; J gene: TRBJ2-6
CDR3 protein: CASSPTGGSYNSPLHF; CDR3 DNA: TGTGCCAGCAGCCCGACAGGGGGCTCCTATAATTCACCCCTCCACTTT; D gene: TRBD1; clone size: .; V gene: TRBV14; J gene: TRBJ1-6
CDR3 protein: CASSEPSLWSSYNSPLHF; CDR3 DNA: TGTGCCAGCAGTGAACCCAGCCTGTGGAGCTCCTATAATTCACCCCTCCACTTT; D gene: .; clone size: .; V gene: TRBV6-1; J gene: TRBJ1-6
CDR3 protein: CASSVGRTSGNTIYF; CDR3 DNA: TGTGCCAGCAGCGTCGGACGGACCTCTGGAAACACCATATATTTT; D gene: .; clone size: .; V gene: TRBV7-3; J gene: TRBJ1-3
CDR3 protein: CASNPGHLRHEQYF; CDR3 DNA: TGTGCCAGCAATCCGGGACACCTCCGCCACGAGCAGTACTTC; D gene: .; clone size: few; V gene: TRBV19; J gene: TRBJ2-7
CDR3 protein: CASSELDGPSYEQYF; CDR3 DNA: TGTGCCAGCAGTGAACTTGACGGGCCTTCCTACGAGCAGTACTTC; D gene: .; clone size: .; V gene: TRBV6-1; J gene: TRBJ2-7
CDR3 protein: CASRTVPNTGELFF; CDR3 DNA: TGTGCCAGCAGAACGGTCCCGAACACCGGGGAGCTGTTTTTT; D gene: .; clone size: .; V gene: TRBV9; J gene: TRBJ2-2
CDR3 protein: CASSMSGREAFF; CDR3 DNA: TGTGCCAGTAGTATGTCGGGCAGAGAAGCTTTCTTT; D gene: .; clone size: .; V gene: TRBV19; J gene: TRBJ1-1
CDR3 protein: CASSRTPRETQYF; CDR3 DNA: TGTGCCAGCAGCCGGACCCCCCGGGAGACCCAGTACTTC; D gene: .; clone size: .; V gene: TRBV7-9; J gene: TRBJ2-5
CDR3 protein: CASSFPGQHSYEQYF; CDR3 DNA: TGTGCCAGCAGCTTCCCGGGACAGCACTCCTACGAGCAGTACTTC; D gene: TRBD1; clone size: .; V gene: TRBV11-1; J gene: TRBJ2-7
CDR3 protein: CAISESLLDRLGGYTF; CDR3 DNA: TGTGCCATCAGTGAGTCCTTGCTCGACAGGCTGGGTGGCTACACCTTC; D gene: .; clone size: .; V gene: TRBV10-3; J gene: TRBJ1-2
CDR3 protein: CASSNRGLVSPLHF; CDR3 DNA: TGTGCCAGCAGCAACCGGGGACTTGTATCACCCCTCCACTTT; D gene: .; clone size: .; V gene: TRBV27; J gene: TRBJ1-6
CDR3 protein: CSASGVDFEQFF; CDR3 DNA: TGCAGTGCTAGTGGGGTAGATTTTGAGCAGTTCTTC; D gene: .; clone size: .; V gene: TRBV20-1; J gene: TRBJ2-1
CDR3 protein: CASSLSSFNEKLFF; CDR3 DNA: TGTGCCAGCAGCTTATCCAGCTTCAATGAAAAACTGTTTTTT; D gene: .; clone size: .; V gene: TRBV13; J gene: TRBJ1-4
CDR3 protein: CASSSGRTRNYGYTF; CDR3 DNA: TGCGCCAGCAGCTCCGGACGGACGCGAAACTATGGCTACACCTTC; D gene: .; clone size: .; V gene: TRBV5-1; J gene: TRBJ1-2
CDR3 protein: CASSLDPGNGYTF; CDR3 DNA: TGTGCCAGCAGCCTTGACCCAGGGAACGGCTACACCTTC; D gene: .; clone size: .; V gene: TRBV5-6; J gene: TRBJ1-2
CDR3 protein: CASSPGLADNEQFF; CDR3 DNA: TGTGCCAGCAGCCCGGGACTAGCGGACAATGAGCAGTTCTTC; D gene: TRBD2; clone size: .; V gene: TRBV13; J gene: TRBJ2-1
CDR3 protein: CASSRTGTGTGETQYF; CDR3 DNA: TGTGCCAGCAGCCGAACCGGGACAGGGACTGGAGAGACCCAGTACTTC; D gene: TRBD1; clone size: .; V gene: TRBV5-4; J gene: TRBJ2-5
CDR3 protein: CASSYLGGTETQYF; CDR3 DNA: TGTGCCAGCAGCTACCTAGGGGGGACGGAGACCCAGTACTTC; D gene: .; clone size: .; V gene: TRBV7-9; J gene: TRBJ2-5
CDR3 protein: CASSVAGQSSYEQYF; CDR3 DNA: TGTGCCAGCAGCGTAGCAGGGCAGTCCTCCTACGAGCAGTACTTC; D gene: .; clone size: .; V gene: TRBV9; J gene: TRBJ2-7
CDR3 protein: CASSPGQGYQPQHF; CDR3 DNA: TGTGCCAGCAGCCCCGGACAGGGTTATCAGCCCCAGCATTTT; D gene: TRBD1; clone size: once; V gene: TRBV3-1/TRBV3-2; J gene: TRBJ1-5
CDR3 protein: CASSQVQGGQYGYTF; CDR3 DNA: TGTGCCAGCAGCCAAGTACAGGGGGGCCAGTATGGCTACACCTTC; D gene: TRBD1; clone size: .; V gene: TRBV4-2; J gene: TRBJ1-2
CDR3 protein: CASSLWSGVMTQYF; CDR3 DNA: TGTGCCAGCAGCTTGTGGTCAGGGGTGATGACCCAGTACTTC; D gene: .; clone size: .; V gene: TRBV5-4; J gene: TRBJ2-5
CDR3 protein: CASSATGRETPLHF; CDR3 DNA: TGTGCCAGCAGCGCGACAGGGAGGGAGACACCCCTCCACTTT; D gene: TRBD1; clone size: .; V gene: TRBV9; J gene: TRBJ1-6
CDR3 protein: CASGTSGNNEQFF; CDR3 DNA: TGCGCCAGCGGGACATCCGGAAACAATGAGCAGTTCTTC; D gene: .; clone size: .; V gene: TRBV5-1; J gene: TRBJ2-1
CDR3 protein: CASSLRLGSTDTQYF; CDR3 DNA: TGCGCCAGCAGCCTCCGACTAGGGAGCACAGATACGCAGTATTTT; D gene: .; clone size: .; V gene: TRBV4-1; J gene: TRBJ2-3
CDR3 protein: CASSEQGFGWEKLFF; CDR3 DNA: TGTGCCAGCAGTGAACAAGGGTTCGGGTGGGAAAAACTGTTTTTT; D gene: .; clone size: .; V gene: TRBV25-1; J gene: TRBJ1-4
CDR3 protein: CASRPGGADSPLHF; CDR3 DNA: TGTGCCAGCAGGCCAGGGGGCGCGGATTCACCCCTCCACTTT; D gene: TRBD1; clone size: .; V gene: TRBV7-2; J gene: TRBJ1-6
CDR3 protein: CATTPPRGSGASYEQYF; CDR3 DNA: TGTGCCACCACCCCCCCTCGAGGGAGCGGGGCATCCTACGAGCAGTACTTC; D gene: TRBD2; clone size: .; V gene: TRBV24-1; J gene: TRBJ2-7
CDR3 protein: CASSLSASGGYTF; CDR3 DNA: TGTGCCAGCAGTTTATCGGCCTCGGGGGGCTACACCTTC; D gene: .; clone size: .; V gene: TRBV28; J gene: TRBJ1-2
CDR3 protein: CASNSVYNSPLHF; CDR3 DNA: TGTGCCAGTAACTCGGTGTATAATTCACCCCTCCACTTT; D gene: .; clone size: .; V gene: TRBV19; J gene: TRBJ1-6
CDR3 protein: CASSWVRGGNTIYF; CDR3 DNA: TGCGCCAGCAGCTGGGTGAGGGGTGGAAACACCATATATTTT; D gene: .; clone size: .; V gene: TRBV5-1; J gene: TRBJ1-3
CDR3 protein: CSASSGHTEAFF; CDR3 DNA: TGCAGTGCTAGTTCAGGGCACACTGAAGCTTTCTTT; D gene: .; clone size: .; V gene: TRBV20-1; J gene: TRBJ1-1
CDR3 protein: CASRWDRNTGELFF; CDR3 DNA: TGTGCCAGCAGGTGGGACAGGAACACCGGGGAGCTGTTTTTT; D gene: TRBD1; clone size: once; V gene: TRBV5-4; J gene: TRBJ2-2
CDR3 protein: CATRDSRETQYF; CDR3 DNA: TGTGCCACCAGAGATAGTCGAGAGACCCAGTACTTC; D gene: .; clone size: .; V gene: TRBV24-1; J gene: TRBJ2-5
CDR3 protein: CASSVSGGMNTEAFF; CDR3 DNA: TGTGCCAGCAGCGTTAGTGGGGGCATGAACACTGAAGCTTTCTTT; D gene: .; clone size: once; V gene: TRBV7-9; J gene: TRBJ1-1
CDR3 protein: CASSERFTATGELFF; CDR3 DNA: TGTGCCAGCAGTGAACGTTTTACCGCCACCGGGGAGCTGTTTTTT; D gene: .; clone size: .; V gene: TRBV6-1; J gene: TRBJ2-2